These 26 T cell receptor beta chains came from one sample sequenced in a study of human T cells and chemical hapten exposure. Indicated time point: pre-sensitization, week 0. The treatment: therapeutic diphenylcyclopropenone sensitization with weekly scalp DPC. TCRdb re-called the RACE reads through MiXCR, storing one row per CDR3 protein. This table holds about 380,000 distinct CDR3 sequences, 4% to 6% found once. The starting material was whole blood, obtained in connection with sensitization to the hapten diphenylcyclopropenone (DPC). The receptors originated from a woman in her forties or fifties with alopecia areata. Some clones in this sample may be carry-over from other donors' samples.

This clonotype was picked up a small number of times. This sequence joins TRBV6-2 or TRBV6-3 and TRBJ1-1, with a weak D call TRBD1 (5 bases). Deletions cut 0 bases from V and 6 bases from J, with 8 bases between. CDR3 size: 13 residues. Per germline, CDR1 MNHEY and CDR2 SVGEGT. The CDR3 reads CASSYSGGPEAFF. Written as DNA, the CDR3 is TGTGCCAGCAGTTACTCTGGGGGTCCTGAAGCTTTCTTT.

The rearrangement uses TRBV18 and TRBJ2-5, with TRBD2 as a possible D gene (6 bases). Trimming stripped 3 bases from V and 4 bases from J, with 18 bases between. There are 16 residues in the CDR3. CDR1 is KGHSH, CDR2 LQKENI, per germline. CDR3 region: CASSPTEGRRGETQYF. The CDR3 DNA reads TGTGCCAGCTCACCTACGGAGGGACGTCGAGGAGAGACCCAGTACTTC.

This chain uses TRBV7-2 with TRBJ2-3, with D tentatively TRBD2 (5 bases). The CDR3 has 15 amino acids. V was shortened by 6 bases and J by 5 bases, with 18 bases between the two germline ends. Germline lookup yields CDR1 SGHTA and CDR2 FQGNSA. The CDR3 region is CASSPGSTNVDTQYF. In nucleotides, the CDR3 is TGTGCCAGCAGTCCGGGAAGTACTAACGTAGATACGCAGTATTTT.

This clonotype has ten or more counts. This CDR3 is missing its conserved last phenylalanine or tryptophan, likely due to a read error. No DNA is shown, since the ends of the CDR3 on it are uncertain; the CDR3 is the one TCRdb lists. The rearrangement links TRBV7-6 to TRBJ2-7; TRBD1, the table's D call, was not compared with the DNA. The CDR3 has 13 residues if both end residues are counted. Germline V gene data show CDR1 as SGHVS and CDR2 as FNYEAQ. The CDR3: CASSSNQDSPYIY.

This clonotype was found many times. The rearrangement joins TRBV4-1 to TRBJ2-7, with D tentatively TRBD1 or TRBD2 (5 bases each). Germline lookup yields CDR1 MGHRA and CDR2 YSYEKL. This CDR3 region has 15 residues. Trimming stripped 1 base from V and 4 bases from J, with 14 bases between. The CDR3 sequence: CASSQGSGTQYEQYF. The CDR3 bases are TGCGCCAGCAGCCAAGGATCTGGGACCCAGTACGAGCAGTACTTC.

This clonotype has at least ten counts. The DNA for the CDR3 is TGCAGCGTTTTACAGGGTCAAGAGACCCAGTACTTC. Protein: CSVLQGQETQYF. The chain has TRBV29-1 and TRBJ2-5; TRBD1 might be the D (6 bases). V was cut by 5 bases and J by 2 bases, with 9 bases left in between. Germline V gives CDR1 SQVTM, CDR2 ANQGSEA. The CDR3 consists of 12 residues.

This clonotype was detected ten times or more. CDR3 nucleotides: TGTGCCAGCAGCTTAGACGGGGGACCCCAGCATTTT. Amino acid sequence: CASSLDGGPQHF. The chain uses TRBV7-9 and TRBJ1-5; tentatively, D is TRBD1 (5 bases). Trimming cost V 1 base and J 10 bases, with 8 bases left between them. Germline CDR1 SEHNR, CDR2 FQNEAQ (reference sequence). The CDR3 contains 12 residues.

This clonotype appeared many times. Here the CDR3 reads CASSEFSSTQYF. The DNA of the CDR3 is TGCGCCAGCAGCGAATTTAGCAGTACGCAGTATTTT. The chain uses TRBV5-1 and TRBJ2-3; D ambiguous. V was cut by 4 bases and J by 8 bases, with 11 bases left in between. This CDR3 spans 12 amino acids. Germline-derived CDR1 and CDR2 are SGHRS and YFSETQ. Supplemented by reference TRBV5-1 and TRBJ2-3, the full variable domain reads KAGVTQTPRYLIKTRGQQVTLSCSPISGHRSVSWYQQTPGQGLQFLFEYFSETQRNKGNFPGRFSGRQFSNSRSEMNVSTLELGDSALYLCASSEFSSTQYFGPGTRLTVL.

The chain employs TRBV27 and TRBJ1-2; perhaps TRBD1 as D (5 bases). In germline, CDR1 is MNHEY, CDR2 SMNVEV (reference sequence). The CDR3 has 13 residues. The V end was cut by 5 bases, the J end by 4 bases, with 11 bases between. CDR3 loop: CASSGVGGYGYTF. The DNA for the CDR3 is TGTGCCAGCAGTGGAGTGGGGGGCTATGGCTACACCTTC.

The table lists this clonotype with many counts. The chain uses TRBV6-5 and TRBJ1-2; D is unresolved. Germline V gene sequence: CDR1 MNHEY, CDR2 SVGAGI. The CDR3 is made up of 13 amino acids. V lost 8 bases and J 1 base, leaving 11 bases between the germline ends. CDR3: CASVSSRNYGYTF. CDR3 sequence (DNA): TGTGCCAGCGTGTCTAGTCGTAACTATGGCTACACCTTC.

The rearrangement uses TRBV7-9 and TRBJ2-3; TRBD1 or TRBD2 may be the D gene (5 bases each). The CDR3 sequence is 11 residues long. Between the trimmed V and J ends, which lost 7 bases and 11 bases, there was a span of 13 bases. Germline lookup yields CDR1 SEHNR and CDR2 FQNEAQ (reference sequence). CDR3 DNA: TGTGCCAGCACCACTGGGACCGGGCAGTATTTT. Protein sequence: CASTTGTGQYF.

This clonotype was seen ten or more times. This chain connects TRBV12-3 or TRBV12-4 to TRBJ2-7, with a possible D match to TRBD2 (5 bases). This CDR3 has 13 amino acids. With 5 bases removed from V and 7 bases from J, the gap between germline ends came to 15 bases. The CDR3 bases are TGTGCCAGCAGTCCCGGTAGCCCGGGAGAGCAGTACTTC. It yields the protein CASSPGSPGEQYF.

This chain links TRBV11-2 with TRBJ1-6; D perhaps matches TRBD1 (6 bases). The CDR3 covers 13 residues. With 4 bases removed from V and 10 bases from J, the gap between germline ends came to 11 bases. The V gene's germline CDR1 is SGHAT and CDR2 FQNNGV. The CDR3: CASSYSDSSPLHF. The DNA of the CDR3 is TGTGCCAGCAGCTACTCGGACAGCTCACCCCTCCACTTT.

This chain uses TRBV4-3 with TRBJ2-1, with D uncertain. The CDR3 covers 16 residues. CDR1 and CDR2 from the germline V gene are LGHNA and YSLEER. V was pared by 6 bases and J by 5 bases, with 20 bases between. The CDR3, as DNA: TGCGCCAGCAGTAAAATCCCGCCGCCTAGAAACAATGAGCAGTTCTTC. Protein product: CASSKIPPPRNNEQFF.

In this sample, this clonotype turned up a few times. The chain recombines TRBV6-2 or TRBV6-3 with TRBJ1-4; D call uncertain. Germline V gene data show CDR1 as MNHEY and CDR2 as SVGEGT. V lost 8 bases to trimming and J lost 7 bases, with 8 bases between them. The CDR3 totals 11 residues. CDR3 region: CASGNGEKLFF. The CDR3 DNA reads TGTGCCAGCGGAAACGGTGAAAAACTGTTTTTT.

This clonotype has at least ten counts. This sequence joins TRBV7-6 and TRBJ2-7; 7 bases agree with TRBD2. Germline V gene data show CDR1 as SGHVS and CDR2 as FNYEAQ. The CDR3 totals 14 residues. V shed 5 bases and J 6 bases; nucleotides not matched to a gene: 10. The CDR3, as DNA: TGTGCCAGCAGCCCCGAAGGGGAGCGGGGCGAGCAGTACTTC. Translation: CASSPEGERGEQYF.

This clonotype has ten or more counts. The rearrangement links TRBV5-6 to TRBJ1-6; a possible D gene is TRBD1 (5 bases). The CDR3 consists of 14 residues. The germline V gene has CDR1 SGHDT and CDR2 YYEEEE. V lost 2 bases and J lost 7, with 10 bases in between. CDR3 in DNA: TGTGCCAGCAGCTTTCAGGGATCAAATTCACCCCTCCACTTT. Amino acid sequence: CASSFQGSNSPLHF.

Only a few counts were recorded for this clonotype. This chain uses TRBV6-1 with TRBJ2-7; 10 nucleotides agree with TRBD1. Germline CDR1 and CDR2: MNHNS and SASEGT. This CDR3 is built from 13 residues. The V and J ends lost 7 bases and 2 bases, in that order; junction bases with no gene match: 2. The CDR3 nucleotides read TGTGCCAGCATCGGACAGGGGGCCTACGAGCAGTACTTC. Its translation is CASIGQGAYEQYF.

This clonotype has ten or more counts. This sequence joins TRBV12-3 or TRBV12-4 and TRBJ1-1; D is undetermined. The CDR3 spans 15 residues. V dropped 1 base and J dropped 0 bases, with 9 bases sitting between them. This chain's CDR3 is CASSLGRGLNTEAFF. DNA of the CDR3: TGTGCCAGCAGTTTAGGACGCGGGTTGAACACTGAAGCTTTCTTT.

This clonotype was observed a handful of times. J is TRBJ1-6 and V is TRBV27, with D possibly TRBD1 on 5 matching bases. Looked up from germline, CDR1 is MNHEY and CDR2 is SMNVEV (reference sequence). Trimming removed 6 bases at V and 3 bases at J, with 12 bases between. CDR3 length: 15 amino acids. CDR3 nucleotide sequence: TGTGCCAGCAGCCCGGGGGGTGGCTATAATTCACCCCTCCACTTT. Translating it yields CASSPGGGYNSPLHF.

This clonotype was counted a few times. The chain couples TRBV5-1 to TRBJ2-6, with a weak D call TRBD1 (6 bases). CDR3 length: 17 residues. The V gene's germline CDR1 is SGHRS and CDR2 YFSETQ. Trimming removed 4 bases from V and 0 bases from J, with 14 bases in between. The CDR3: CASSPRTDSSGANVLTF. CDR3 nucleotides: TGCGCCAGCAGCCCTCGGACAGATAGCTCTGGGGCCAACGTCCTGACTTTC.

This clonotype was seen a handful of times. The chain is built from TRBV29-1 and TRBJ1-1, with D maybe TRBD1 (5 bases). The V end was cut by 1 base, the J end by 0 bases, with 6 bases between. The CDR3 runs to 13 residues. Germline CDR1 SQVTM, CDR2 ANQGSEA. The CDR3 coding sequence is TGCAGCGTTGAAGGACAGATGAACACTGAAGCTTTCTTT. As protein: CSVEGQMNTEAFF.

This clonotype was seen a few times. CDR3 DNA: TGTGCCAGCAGCCAACCTACAGGGGATGAGCAGTTCTTC. Translating gives CASSQPTGDEQFF. The chain couples TRBV4-2 to TRBJ2-1; 7 bases align to TRBD1. The CDR3 spans 13 residues. Germline V gene data show CDR1 as LGHNA and CDR2 as YNFKEQ. V dropped 2 bases and J dropped 8; count of bases not matched to a gene: 3.

The rearrangement joins TRBV4-3 to TRBJ1-6; D unclear. CDR1 is LGHNA and CDR2 is YSLEER in the germline V gene. V dropped 0 bases and J dropped 8 bases, with 5 bases sitting between them. This CDR3 has 13 residues. This chain's CDR3 is CASSQDWYSPLHF. CDR3 nucleotides: TGCGCCAGCAGCCAAGATTGGTATTCACCCCTCCACTTT.

The chain couples TRBV3-1 to TRBJ2-3; no clear D gene. In germline, CDR1 is LGHDT, CDR2 YNNKEL (reference sequence). CDR3 length equals 15 residues. V was trimmed by 6 bases and J by 1 base, leaving 14 bases between them. Here the CDR3 DNA reads TGTGCCAGCAGTCTGATAGCAGCCCGCACAGATACGCAGTATTTT. Its protein product is CASSLIAARTDTQYF.

This clonotype occurred many times. The rearrangement links TRBV7-2 to TRBJ2-5; D remains unclear. The CDR3 runs 15 residues. CDR1 is SGHTA, CDR2 FQGNSA, per germline. The V end lost 1 base, the J end lost 5 bases, and 14 bases lay between the germline ends. This chain's CDR3 is CASSLVVTPGETQYF. The CDR3 region has the DNA TGTGCCAGCAGCTTAGTGGTCACGCCCGGGGAGACCCAGTACTTC.